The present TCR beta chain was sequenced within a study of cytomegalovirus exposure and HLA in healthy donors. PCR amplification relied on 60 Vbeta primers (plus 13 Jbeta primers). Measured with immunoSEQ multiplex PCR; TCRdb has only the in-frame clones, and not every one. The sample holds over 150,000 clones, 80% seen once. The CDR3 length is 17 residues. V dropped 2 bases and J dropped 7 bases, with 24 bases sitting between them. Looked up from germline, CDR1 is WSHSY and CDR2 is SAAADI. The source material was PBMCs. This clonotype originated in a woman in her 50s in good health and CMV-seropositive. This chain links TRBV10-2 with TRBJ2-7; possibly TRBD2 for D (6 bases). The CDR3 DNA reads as TGCGCCAGCAGTGAGGGTGGGATAGCGGACCGCGTGGGAGAGCAGTACTTC. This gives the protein CASSEGGIADRVGEQYF.